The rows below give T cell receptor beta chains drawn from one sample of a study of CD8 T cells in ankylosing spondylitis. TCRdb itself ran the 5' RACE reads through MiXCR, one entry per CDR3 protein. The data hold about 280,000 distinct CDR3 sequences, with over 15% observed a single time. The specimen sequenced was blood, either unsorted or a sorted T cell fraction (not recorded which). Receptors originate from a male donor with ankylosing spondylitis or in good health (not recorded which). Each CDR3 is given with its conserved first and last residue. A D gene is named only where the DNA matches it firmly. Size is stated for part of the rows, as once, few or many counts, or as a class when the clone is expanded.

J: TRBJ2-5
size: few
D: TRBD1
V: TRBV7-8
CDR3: CASSRTGQQETQYF
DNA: TGTGCCAGCAGCCGGACAGGTCAACAAGAGACCCAGTACTTC

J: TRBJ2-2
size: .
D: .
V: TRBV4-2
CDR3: CASSQASPGDPNTGELFF
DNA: TGTGCCAGCAGCCAAGCGTCCCCAGGGGACCCGAACACCGGGGAGCTGTTTTTT

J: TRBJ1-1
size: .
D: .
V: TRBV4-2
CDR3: CASSRPGNTEAFF
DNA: TGTGCCAGCAGCCGGCCGGGAAACACTGAAGCTTTCTTT

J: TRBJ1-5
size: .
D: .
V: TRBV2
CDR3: CASTRRGGISNQPQHF
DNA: TGTGCCAGCACGCGGAGGGGCGGGATAAGCAATCAGCCCCAGCATTTT

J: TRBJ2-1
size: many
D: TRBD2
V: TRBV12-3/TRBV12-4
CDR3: CASTILAGGRNEQFF
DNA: TGTGCCAGCACCATCCTAGCGGGAGGCAGAAATGAGCAGTTCTTC

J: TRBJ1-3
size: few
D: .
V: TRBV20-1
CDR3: CSASKTVSGNTIYF
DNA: TGCAGTGCTAGCAAAACAGTTTCTGGAAACACCATATATTTT

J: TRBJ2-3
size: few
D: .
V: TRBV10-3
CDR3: CAIRLTGTDTQYF
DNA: TGTGCCATCAGGCTAACAGGGACAGATACGCAGTATTTT

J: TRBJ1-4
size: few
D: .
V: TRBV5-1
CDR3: CASSVGGVTEKLFF
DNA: TGCGCCAGCAGCGTAGGGGGAGTAACTGAAAAACTGTTTTTT

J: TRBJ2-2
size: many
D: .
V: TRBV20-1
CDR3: CSAGGDGELFF
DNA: TGCAGTGCTGGAGGGGACGGGGAGCTGTTTTTT

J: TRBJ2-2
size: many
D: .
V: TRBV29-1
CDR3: CSVYSPNTGELFF
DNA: TGCAGCGTTTATAGCCCTAACACCGGGGAGCTGTTTTTT

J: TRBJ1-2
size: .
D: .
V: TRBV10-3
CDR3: CAISDRGRDYGYTF
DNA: TGTGCCATCAGTGATCGGGGGAGAGACTATGGCTACACCTTC

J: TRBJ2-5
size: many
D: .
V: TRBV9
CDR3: CASSVGILQETQYF
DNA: TGTGCCAGCAGCGTAGGTATCTTACAAGAGACCCAGTACTTC

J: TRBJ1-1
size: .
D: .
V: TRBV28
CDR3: CAIHSPWVAMNTEAFF
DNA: TGTGCCATCCACTCGCCATGGGTCGCGATGAACACTGAAGCTTTCTTT

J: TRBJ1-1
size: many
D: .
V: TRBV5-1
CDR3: CASSPWTNPNTEAFF
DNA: TGCGCCAGCAGCCCCTGGACAAACCCGAACACTGAAGCTTTCTTT

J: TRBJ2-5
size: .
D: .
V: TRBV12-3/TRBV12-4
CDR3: CASSPEGKTIQYF
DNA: TGTGCCAGCAGCCCCGAAGGGAAAACAATCCAGTACTTC

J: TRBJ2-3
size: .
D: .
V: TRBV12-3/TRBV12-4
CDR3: CASSLERFWGRIARGTDTQYF
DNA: TGTGCCAGCAGTTTAGAACGATTCTGGGGGAGGATAGCTAGGGGAACAGATACGCAGTATTTT

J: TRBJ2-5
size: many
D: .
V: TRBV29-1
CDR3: CSVGNSQETQYF
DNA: TGCAGCGTTGGAAACAGCCAAGAGACCCAGTACTTC

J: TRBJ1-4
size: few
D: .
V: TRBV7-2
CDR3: CASSAAEKLFF
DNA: TGTGCCAGCAGCGCAGCGGAAAAACTGTTTTTT

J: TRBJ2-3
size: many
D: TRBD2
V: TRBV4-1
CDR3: CASSQEASGSYRDTQYF
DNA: TGCGCCAGCAGCCAAGAAGCTAGCGGGAGCTACCGGGATACGCAGTATTTT

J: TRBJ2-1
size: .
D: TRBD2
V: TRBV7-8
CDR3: CASSSIGGGSYNEQFF
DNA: TGTGCCAGCAGCTCGATTGGGGGGGGGTCCTACAATGAGCAGTTCTTC

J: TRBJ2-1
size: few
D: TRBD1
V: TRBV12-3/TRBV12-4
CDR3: CASSLGQGRSYNEQFF
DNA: TGTGCCAGCAGTTTAGGACAGGGAAGATCCTACAATGAGCAGTTCTTC

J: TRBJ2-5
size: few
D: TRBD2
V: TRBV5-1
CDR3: CASRPGPGGETQYF
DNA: TGCGCCAGCAGACCGGGACCGGGGGGAGAGACCCAGTACTTC

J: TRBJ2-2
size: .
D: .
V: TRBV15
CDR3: CATSRGGTNTGELFF
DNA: TGTGCCACCAGCAGAGGAGGGACTAACACCGGGGAGCTGTTTTTT

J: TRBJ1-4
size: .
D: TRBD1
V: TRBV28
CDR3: CASRLGGLNEKLFF
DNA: TGTGCCAGCAGACTAGGGGGCTTGAATGAAAAACTGTTTTTT

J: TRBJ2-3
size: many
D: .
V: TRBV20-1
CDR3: CSANLAADTQYF
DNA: TGCAGTGCTAATCTAGCAGCAGATACGCAGTATTTT

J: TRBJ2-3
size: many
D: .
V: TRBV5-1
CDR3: CASSRNTDTQYF
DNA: TGCGCCAGCAGCAGGAACACAGATACGCAGTATTTT

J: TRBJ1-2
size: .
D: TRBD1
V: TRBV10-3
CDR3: CASTGGGYGYTF
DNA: TGTGCCAGCACAGGGGGCGGCTATGGCTACACCTTC

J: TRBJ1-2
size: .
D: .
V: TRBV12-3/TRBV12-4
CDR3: CASSLDRWRGGYTF
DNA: TGTGCCAGCAGTTTAGACAGGTGGCGGGGAGGCTACACCTTC

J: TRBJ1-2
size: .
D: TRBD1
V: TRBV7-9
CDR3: CASSLTGVEGYTF
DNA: TGTGCCAGCAGCTTGACAGGGGTGGAAGGCTACACCTTC

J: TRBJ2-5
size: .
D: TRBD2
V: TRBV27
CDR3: CASSRLAGEEETQYF
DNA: TGTGCCAGCAGCCGACTAGCGGGGGAAGAAGAGACCCAGTACTTC

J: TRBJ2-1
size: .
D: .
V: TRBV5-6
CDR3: CASSLDVSYNEQFF
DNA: TGTGCCAGCAGCTTGGACGTATCCTACAATGAGCAGTTCTTC

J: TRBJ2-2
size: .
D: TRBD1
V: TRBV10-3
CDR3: CAISDRGLDTGELFF
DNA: TGTGCCATCAGTGACAGGGGGCTAGACACCGGGGAGCTGTTTTTT

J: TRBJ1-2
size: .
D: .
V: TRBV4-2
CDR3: CASSQGSWDTGRGLNYGYTF
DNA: TGTGCCAGCAGCCAAGGTTCCTGGGACACCGGCCGCGGCCTTAACTATGGCTACACCTTC

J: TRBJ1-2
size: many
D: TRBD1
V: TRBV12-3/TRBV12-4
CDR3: CASSQTRGFTF
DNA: TGTGCCAGCAGCCAAACCAGGGGGTTCACCTTC

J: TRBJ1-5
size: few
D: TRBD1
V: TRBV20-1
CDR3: CSASMGQSNQPQHF
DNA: TGCAGTGCTAGTATGGGACAGAGCAATCAGCCCCAGCATTTT

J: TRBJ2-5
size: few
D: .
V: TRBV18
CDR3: CASSPTGAGEETQYF
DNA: TGTGCCAGCTCACCAACCGGGGCAGGAGAAGAGACCCAGTACTTC

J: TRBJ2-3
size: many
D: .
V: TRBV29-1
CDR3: CSVVYPGHSTDTQYF
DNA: TGCAGCGTTGTTTACCCCGGCCATAGCACAGATACGCAGTATTTT

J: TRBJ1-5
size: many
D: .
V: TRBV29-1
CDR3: CSVGDNQPQHF
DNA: TGCAGCGTTGGAGATAATCAGCCCCAGCATTTT

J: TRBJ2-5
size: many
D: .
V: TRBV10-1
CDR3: CASSASLQETQYF
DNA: TGCGCCAGCAGTGCAAGTTTACAAGAGACCCAGTACTTC

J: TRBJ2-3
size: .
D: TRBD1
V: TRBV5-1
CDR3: CASSFGTGDVADTQYF
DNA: TGCGCCAGCAGCTTCGGGACAGGGGATGTAGCAGATACGCAGTATTTT

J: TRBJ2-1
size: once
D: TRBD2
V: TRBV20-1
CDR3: CSASISGGYNEQFF
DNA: TGCAGTGCTAGTATTAGCGGGGGTTACAATGAGCAGTTCTTC

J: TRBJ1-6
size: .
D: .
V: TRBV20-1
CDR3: CVPNPGPYNSPLHF
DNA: TGCGTACCTAACCCGGGACCTTATAATTCACCCCTCCACTTT

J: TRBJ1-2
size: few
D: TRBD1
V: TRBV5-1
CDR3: CASSPPGQGLYGYTF
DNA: TGCGCCAGCAGCCCTCCGGGACAGGGCCTCTATGGCTACACCTTC

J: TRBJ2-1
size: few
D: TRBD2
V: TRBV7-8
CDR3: CASSFRASGSSYNEQFF
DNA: TGTGCCAGCAGCTTCAGGGCTAGCGGGAGTTCCTACAATGAGCAGTTCTTC

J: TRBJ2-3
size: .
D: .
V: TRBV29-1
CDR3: CSAVQQGYTQYF
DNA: TGCAGCGCCGTACAACAGGGATATACGCAGTATTTT

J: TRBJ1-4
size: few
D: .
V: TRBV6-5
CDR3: CASSYGPNEKLFF
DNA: TGTGCCAGCAGTTACGGACCTAATGAAAAACTGTTTTTT

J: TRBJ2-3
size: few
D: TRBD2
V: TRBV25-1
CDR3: CASSGLAGAQDTQYF
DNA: TGTGCCAGCAGCGGACTAGCGGGAGCCCAAGATACGCAGTATTTT

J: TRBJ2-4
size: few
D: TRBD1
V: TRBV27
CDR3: CASSKTGFKNIQYF
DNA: TGTGCCAGCAGCAAGACAGGGTTCAAAAACATTCAGTACTTC

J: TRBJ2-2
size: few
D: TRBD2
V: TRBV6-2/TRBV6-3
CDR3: CASSTLAGEGELFF
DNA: TGTGCCAGCAGCACACTAGCGGGGGAAGGGGAGCTGTTTTTT

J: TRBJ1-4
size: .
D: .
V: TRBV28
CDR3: CASSLWGQEEKLFF
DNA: TGTGCCAGCAGTTTATGGGGACAAGAAGAAAAACTGTTTTTT

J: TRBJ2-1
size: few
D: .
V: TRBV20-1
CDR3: CSAPELPGAYNEQFF
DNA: TGCAGTGCGCCCGAGTTACCGGGGGCCTACAATGAGCAGTTCTTC

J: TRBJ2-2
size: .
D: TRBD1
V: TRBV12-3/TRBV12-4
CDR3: CASSPRTGATGELFF
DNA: TGTGCCAGCAGTCCAAGGACAGGGGCCACCGGGGAGCTGTTTTTT

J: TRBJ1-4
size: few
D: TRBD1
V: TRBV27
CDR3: CASSPTGAKLFF
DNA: TGTGCCAGCAGTCCAACAGGGGCAAAACTGTTTTTT

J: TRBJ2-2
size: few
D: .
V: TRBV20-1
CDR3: CSASEGGAGELFF
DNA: TGCAGTGCTAGCGAAGGGGGGGCCGGGGAGCTGTTTTTT